This paragraph covers one T cell receptor (beta chain) sequence. The data derive from a study of blood T cell repertoires in COVID-19. TCRdb keeps only in-frame clones here, not all; method: immunoSEQ multiplex PCR. There are over 65,000 clones in the sample; around 81% occur only once, and 44% lies in the top ten. V was trimmed by 7 bases and J by 1 base, leaving 22 bases between them. CDR1 and CDR2 from the germline V gene are MDHEN and SYDVKM. This CDR3 comprises 17 residues. The chain employs TRBV28 and TRBJ1-1; D perhaps matches TRBD1 (6 bases). The TCR originated in a man at least 80 years old with acute or convalescent COVID-19. Sequenced material: peripheral blood. The CDR3 DNA reads as TGTGCCAGCACCCTAAGGGGATCGGGACACCGGAACACTGAAGCTTTCTTT. It is translated as CASTLRGSGHRNTEAFF.